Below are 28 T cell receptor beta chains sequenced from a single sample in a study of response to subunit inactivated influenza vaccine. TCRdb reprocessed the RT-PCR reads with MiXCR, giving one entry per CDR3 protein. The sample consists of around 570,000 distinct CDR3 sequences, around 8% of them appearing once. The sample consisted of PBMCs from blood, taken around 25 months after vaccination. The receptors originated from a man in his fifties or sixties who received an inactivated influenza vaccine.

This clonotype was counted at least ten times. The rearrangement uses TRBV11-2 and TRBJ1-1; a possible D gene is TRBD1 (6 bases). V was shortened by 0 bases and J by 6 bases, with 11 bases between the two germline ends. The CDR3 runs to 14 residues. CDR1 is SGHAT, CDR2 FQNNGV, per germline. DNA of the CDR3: TGTGCCAGCAGCTTAGATATCCGGGGGCCTGAAGCTTTCTTT. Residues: CASSLDIRGPEAFF.

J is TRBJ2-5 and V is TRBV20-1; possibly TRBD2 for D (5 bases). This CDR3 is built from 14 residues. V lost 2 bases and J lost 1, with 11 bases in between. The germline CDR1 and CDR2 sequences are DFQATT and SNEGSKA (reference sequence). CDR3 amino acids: CSARKPGIQETQYF. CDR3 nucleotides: TGCAGTGCTAGAAAGCCCGGGATCCAAGAGACCCAGTACTTC.

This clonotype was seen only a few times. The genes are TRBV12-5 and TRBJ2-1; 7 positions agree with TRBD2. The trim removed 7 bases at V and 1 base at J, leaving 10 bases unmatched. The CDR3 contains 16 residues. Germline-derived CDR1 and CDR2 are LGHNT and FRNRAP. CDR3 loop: CASAPISGLSYNEQFF. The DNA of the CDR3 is TGTGCTAGTGCTCCCATTAGCGGGCTATCCTACAATGAGCAGTTCTTC.

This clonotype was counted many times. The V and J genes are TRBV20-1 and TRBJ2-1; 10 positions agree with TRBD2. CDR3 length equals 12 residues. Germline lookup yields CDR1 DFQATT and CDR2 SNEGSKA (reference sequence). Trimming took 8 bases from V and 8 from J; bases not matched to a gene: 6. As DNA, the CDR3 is TGCAGTCTCCTAGCGGGGGTGGATGAGCAGTTCTTC. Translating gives CSLLAGVDEQFF.

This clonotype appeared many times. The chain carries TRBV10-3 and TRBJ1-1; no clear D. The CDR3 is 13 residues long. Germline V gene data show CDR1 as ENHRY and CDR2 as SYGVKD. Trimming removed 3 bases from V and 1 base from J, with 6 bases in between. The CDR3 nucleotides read TGTGCCATCAGTGATCCAACGAACACTGAAGCTTTCTTT. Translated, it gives CAISDPTNTEAFF.

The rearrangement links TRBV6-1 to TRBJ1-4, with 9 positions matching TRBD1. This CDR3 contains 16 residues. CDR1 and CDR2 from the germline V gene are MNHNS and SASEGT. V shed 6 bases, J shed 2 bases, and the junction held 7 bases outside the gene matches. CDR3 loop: CASRTGGGTTNEKLFF. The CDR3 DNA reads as TGTGCCAGCAGAACAGGGGGCGGTACGACTAATGAAAAACTGTTTTTT.

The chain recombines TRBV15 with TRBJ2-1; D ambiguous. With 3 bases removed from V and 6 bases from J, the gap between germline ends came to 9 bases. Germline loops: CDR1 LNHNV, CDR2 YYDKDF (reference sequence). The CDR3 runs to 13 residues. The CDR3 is CATSSGSFNEQFF. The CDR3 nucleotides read TGTGCCACCAGCAGCGGGTCTTTCAATGAGCAGTTCTTC. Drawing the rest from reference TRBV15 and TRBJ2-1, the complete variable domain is DAMVIQNPRYQVTQFGKPVTLSCSQTLNHNVMYWYQQKSSQAPKLLFHYYDKDFNNEADTPDNFQSRRPNTSFCFLDIRSPGLGDTAMYLCATSSGSFNEQFFGPGTRLTVL.

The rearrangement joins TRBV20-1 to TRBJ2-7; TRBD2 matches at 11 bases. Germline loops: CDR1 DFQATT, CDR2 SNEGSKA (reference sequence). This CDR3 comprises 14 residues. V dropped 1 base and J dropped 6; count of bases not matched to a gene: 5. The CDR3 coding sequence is TGCAGTGCTAGAGTTGTAGCGGGAGGGCCCGAGCAGTACTTC. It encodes CSARVVAGGPEQYF.

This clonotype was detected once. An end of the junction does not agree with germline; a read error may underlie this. CDR3: CSATTGLAGETEYF. CDR3 DNA sequence: TGCAGTGCTACCACGGGACTAGCAGGAGAGACCGAGTACTTC. The chain links TRBV20-1 to TRBJ2-5, with 9 bases matching TRBD2. The germline V gene encodes CDR1 DFQATT and CDR2 SNEGSKA (reference sequence). This CDR3 is built from 14 residues.

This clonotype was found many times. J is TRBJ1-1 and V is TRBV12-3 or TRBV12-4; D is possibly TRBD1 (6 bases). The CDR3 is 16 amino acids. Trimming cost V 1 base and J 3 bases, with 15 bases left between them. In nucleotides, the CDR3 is TGTGCCAGCAGTTTAGGACAGGCGGTTGCAGACACTGAAGCTTTCTTT. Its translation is CASSLGQAVADTEAFF.

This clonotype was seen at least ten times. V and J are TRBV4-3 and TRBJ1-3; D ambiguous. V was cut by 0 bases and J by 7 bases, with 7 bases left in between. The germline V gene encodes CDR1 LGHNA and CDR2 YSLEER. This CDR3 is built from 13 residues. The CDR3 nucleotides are TGCGCCAGCAGCCAAGATTTTTCGAACACCATATATTTT. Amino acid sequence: CASSQDFSNTIYF.

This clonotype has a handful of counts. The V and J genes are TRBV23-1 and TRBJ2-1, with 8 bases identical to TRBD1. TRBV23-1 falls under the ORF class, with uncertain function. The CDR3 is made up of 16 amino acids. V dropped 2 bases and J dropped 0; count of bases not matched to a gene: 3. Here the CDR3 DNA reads TGCGCCAGCAGTCAACACAGGGGGAGCTCCTACAATGAGCAGTTCTTC. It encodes CASSQHRGSSYNEQFF.

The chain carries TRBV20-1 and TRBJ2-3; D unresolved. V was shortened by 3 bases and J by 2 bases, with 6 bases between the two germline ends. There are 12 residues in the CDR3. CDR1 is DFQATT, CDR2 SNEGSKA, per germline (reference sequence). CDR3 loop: CSASGYTDTQYF. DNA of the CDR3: TGCAGTGCTAGCGGATACACAGATACGCAGTATTTT.

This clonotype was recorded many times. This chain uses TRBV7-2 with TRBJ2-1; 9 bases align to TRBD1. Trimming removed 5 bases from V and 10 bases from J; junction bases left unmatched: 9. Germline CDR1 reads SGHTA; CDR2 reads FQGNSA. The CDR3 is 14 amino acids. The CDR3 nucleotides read TGTGCCAGCAGCACACTCTGGACAGGGGAGGAGCAGTTCTTC. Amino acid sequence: CASSTLWTGEEQFF.

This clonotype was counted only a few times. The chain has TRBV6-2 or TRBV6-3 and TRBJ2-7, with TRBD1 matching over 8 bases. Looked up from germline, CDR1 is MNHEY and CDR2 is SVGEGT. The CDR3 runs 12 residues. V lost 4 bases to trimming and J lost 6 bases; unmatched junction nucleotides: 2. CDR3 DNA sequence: TGTGCCAGCAGTTCTACAGGGGGCGAGCAGTACTTC. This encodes CASSSTGGEQYF.

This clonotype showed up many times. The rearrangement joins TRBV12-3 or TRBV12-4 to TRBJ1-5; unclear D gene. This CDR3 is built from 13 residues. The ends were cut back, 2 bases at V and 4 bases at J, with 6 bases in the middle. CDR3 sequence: CASSLNRNQPQHF. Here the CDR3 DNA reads TGTGCCAGCAGTTTAAACAGAAATCAGCCCCAGCATTTT.

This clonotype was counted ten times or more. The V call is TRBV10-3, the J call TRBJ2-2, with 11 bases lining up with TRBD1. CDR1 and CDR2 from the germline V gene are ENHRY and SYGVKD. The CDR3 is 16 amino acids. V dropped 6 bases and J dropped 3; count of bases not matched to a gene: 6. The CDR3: CAIRQDRGRDTGELFF. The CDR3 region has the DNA TGTGCCATCAGGCAGGACAGGGGGCGCGACACCGGGGAGCTGTTTTTT.

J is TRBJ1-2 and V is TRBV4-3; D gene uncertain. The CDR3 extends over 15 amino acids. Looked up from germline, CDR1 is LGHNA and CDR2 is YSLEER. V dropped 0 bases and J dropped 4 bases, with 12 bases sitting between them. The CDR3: CASSQDHAPGYGYTF. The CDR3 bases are TGCGCCAGCAGCCAAGATCATGCCCCGGGCTATGGCTACACCTTC.

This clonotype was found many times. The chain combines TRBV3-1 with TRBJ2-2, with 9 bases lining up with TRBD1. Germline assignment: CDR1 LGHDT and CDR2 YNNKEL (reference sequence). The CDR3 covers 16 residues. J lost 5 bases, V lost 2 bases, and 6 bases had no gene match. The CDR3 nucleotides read TGTGCCAGCAGCCAACATCCGGGACAGGGTACCGGGGAGCTGTTTTTT. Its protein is CASSQHPGQGTGELFF.

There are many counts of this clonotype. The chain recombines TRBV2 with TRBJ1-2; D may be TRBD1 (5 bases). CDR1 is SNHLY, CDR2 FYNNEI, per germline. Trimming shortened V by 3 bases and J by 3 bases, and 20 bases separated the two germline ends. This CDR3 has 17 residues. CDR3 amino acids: CASSDPLDSLNDYGYTF. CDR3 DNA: TGTGCCAGCAGTGACCCCCTCGACAGTCTAAACGACTATGGCTACACCTTC.

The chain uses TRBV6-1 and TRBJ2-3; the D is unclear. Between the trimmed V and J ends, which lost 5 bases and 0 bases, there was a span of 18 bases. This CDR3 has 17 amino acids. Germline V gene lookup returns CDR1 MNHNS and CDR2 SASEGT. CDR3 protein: CASSLFPRRTSTDTQYF. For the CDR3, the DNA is TGTGCCAGCAGTCTATTCCCTCGGAGAACTAGCACAGATACGCAGTATTTT.

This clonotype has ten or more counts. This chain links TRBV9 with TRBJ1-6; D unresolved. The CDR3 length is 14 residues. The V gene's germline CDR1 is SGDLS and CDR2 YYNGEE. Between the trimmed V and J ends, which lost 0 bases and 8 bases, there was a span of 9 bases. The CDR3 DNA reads TGTGCCAGCAGCGTAGGGTCAGGCCATTCACCCCTCCACTTT. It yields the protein CASSVGSGHSPLHF.

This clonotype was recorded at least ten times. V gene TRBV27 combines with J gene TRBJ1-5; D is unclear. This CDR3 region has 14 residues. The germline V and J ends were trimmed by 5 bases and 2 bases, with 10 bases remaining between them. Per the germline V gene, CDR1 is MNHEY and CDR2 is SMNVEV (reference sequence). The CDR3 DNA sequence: TGTGCCAGCAGTCCGAGACCCGGCAATCAGCCCCAGCATTTT. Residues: CASSPRPGNQPQHF.

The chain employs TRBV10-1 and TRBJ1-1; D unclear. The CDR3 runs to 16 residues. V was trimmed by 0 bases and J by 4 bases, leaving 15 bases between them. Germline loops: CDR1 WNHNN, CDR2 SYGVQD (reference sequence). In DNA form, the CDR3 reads TGCGCCAGCAGTGAGTCTTTCGGGAGGATTCCCACTGAAGCTTTCTTT. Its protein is CASSESFGRIPTEAFF.

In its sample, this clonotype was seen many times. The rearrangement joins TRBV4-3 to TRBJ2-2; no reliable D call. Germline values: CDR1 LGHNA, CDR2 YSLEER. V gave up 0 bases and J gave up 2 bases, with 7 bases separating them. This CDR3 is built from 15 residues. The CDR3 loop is CASSQDRLNTGELFF. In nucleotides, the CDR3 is TGCGCCAGCAGCCAAGATCGGCTTAACACCGGGGAGCTGTTTTTT.

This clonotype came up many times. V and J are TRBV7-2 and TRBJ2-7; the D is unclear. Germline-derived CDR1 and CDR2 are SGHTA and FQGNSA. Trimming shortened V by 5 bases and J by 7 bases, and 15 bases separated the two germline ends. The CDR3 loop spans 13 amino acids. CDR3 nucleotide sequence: TGTGCCAGCAGCATAGAGATCATGCATGAGCAGTACTTC. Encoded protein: CASSIEIMHEQYF.

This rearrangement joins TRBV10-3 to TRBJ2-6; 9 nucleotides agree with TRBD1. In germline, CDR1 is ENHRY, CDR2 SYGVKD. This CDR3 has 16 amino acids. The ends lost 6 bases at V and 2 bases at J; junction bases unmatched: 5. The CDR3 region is CAISQQGAAGANVLTF. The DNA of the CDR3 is TGTGCCATCAGCCAACAGGGGGCGGCTGGGGCCAACGTCCTGACTTTC.

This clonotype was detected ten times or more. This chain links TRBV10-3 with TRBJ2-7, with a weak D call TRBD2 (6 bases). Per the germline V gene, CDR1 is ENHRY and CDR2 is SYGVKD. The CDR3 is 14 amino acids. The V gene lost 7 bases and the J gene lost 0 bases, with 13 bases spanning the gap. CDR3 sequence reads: CAITQDGSSYEQYF. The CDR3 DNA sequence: TGTGCCATCACCCAAGACGGGAGCTCCTACGAGCAGTACTTC.